Listed here are 15 T cell receptor beta chains from one sample, sequenced in a study of T cell repertoires in cytomegalovirus infection. One entry per CDR3 protein results from TCRdb running MiXCR on the reads. Here the sample spans fewer than 700,000 distinct CDR3 sequences, roughly a quarter being singletons. Sequences were obtained from CD8+ T cells from PBMCs. The receptors were gathered from a human donor in good health (CMV status not recorded). Some clones in this sample may be carry-over from other donors' samples.

This clonotype was seen only a few times. The gene calls are TRBV27 and TRBJ2-7; D is possibly TRBD2 (5 bases). Trimming left V 5 bases short and J 2 bases short, with 10 bases between. The CDR3 extends over 13 amino acids. CDR1 and CDR2 (germline): MNHEY, SMNVEV (reference sequence). The chain's CDR3 is CASSRSGTYEQYV. CDR3 coding DNA: TGTGCCAGCAGTAGGTCCGGGACCTACGAGCAGTACGTC.

Worth noting for this clonotype: Since a much larger clone is just one base distant, this may be a read error. The DNA of the CDR3 is TGTGCCAGCAGCTGGACAGGGGAGGGAGAAAAACTGTTTTTT. Translating gives CASSWTGEGEKLFF. This chain uses TRBV7-4 with TRBJ1-4; 9 bases align to TRBD1. The CDR3 covers 14 residues. Trimming cost V 4 bases and J 8 bases; bases outside gene matches: 5. The germline gives CDR1 SGHVT, CDR2 SQSDAQ.

Concerning this clonotype: The CDR3 ends on some other residue instead of the conserved phenylalanine or tryptophan, so this is likely a read error. The chain links TRBV28 to TRBJ2-5; D might be TRBD2 (5 bases). V dropped 5 bases and J dropped 4 bases, with 20 bases sitting between them. Per the germline V gene, CDR1 is MDHEN and CDR2 is SYDVKM. This CDR3 spans 16 amino acids. The CDR3 coding sequence is TGTGCCAGCAGTGACGCTTTGCGGGTGACTGGAGAGACCCAGTACATC. Amino acids: CASSDALRVTGETQYI.

This clonotype was seen more than once but under ten times. V and J are TRBV15 and TRBJ2-5; the D call may be TRBD1 or TRBD2 (6 bases each). Germline V lookup: CDR1 LNHNV, CDR2 YYDKDF (reference sequence). The CDR3 is 14 amino acids. Trimming cost V 2 bases and J 4 bases, with 11 bases left between them. DNA of the CDR3: TGTGCCACCAGCAGACCTAAGGGGGGAGAGACCCAGTACTTC. It encodes CATSRPKGGETQYF.

The V gene is TRBV29-1, the J gene TRBJ1-3, with 8 bases fitting TRBD1. The CDR3 sequence is 17 residues long. The V gene end was trimmed by 2 bases and the J gene end by 4 bases; junction bases not matched to a gene: 13. Germline V lookup: CDR1 SQVTM, CDR2 ANQGSEA. DNA for the CDR3: TGCAGCGTTGAAAATGTCGCAGGGGGCTTTTCCGGAAACACCATATATTTT. Residues: CSVENVAGGFSGNTIYF.

This clonotype was observed a handful of times. The V and J genes are TRBV7-6 and TRBJ2-1, with no clear D. The ends were cut back, 4 bases at V and 4 bases at J, with 14 bases in the middle. The germline CDR1 and CDR2 sequences are SGHVS and FNYEAQ. This CDR3 is built from 15 residues. In nucleotides, the CDR3 is TGTGCCAGCAGCTCGGCGAGGCCCCATTACAATGAGCAGTTCTTC. Its translation: CASSSARPHYNEQFF.

This clonotype was observed a few times. The V and J genes are TRBV6-6 and TRBJ2-1; 9 bases fit TRBD2. The junction had 11 bases not matched to a gene; V was cut back by 6 bases and J by 5 bases. Per germline, CDR1 MNHNY and CDR2 SVGAGI (reference sequence). This CDR3 is 16 amino acids long. CDR3 nucleotide sequence: TGTGCCAGCAGCCAAGACGCGGGGGGGTTCGACAATGAGCAGTTCTTC. Its translation is CASSQDAGGFDNEQFF.

The rearrangement joins TRBV29-1 to TRBJ2-5, with 8 nucleotides matching TRBD2. CDR1 is SQVTM and CDR2 is ANQGSEA in the germline V gene. The trim removed 2 bases at V and 4 bases at J, leaving 24 bases unmatched. There are 20 residues in the CDR3. The DNA of the CDR3 is TGCAGCGTTGAACCTGCTTTAGAAGATCCGGGACGCGGGGGGAGAGAGACCCAGTACTTC. It yields the protein CSVEPALEDPGRGGRETQYF.

This clonotype was counted a few times. This chain uses TRBV7-9 with TRBJ2-7; D is unclear. Germline CDR1 reads SEHNR; CDR2 reads FQNEAQ (reference sequence). V was trimmed by 0 bases and J by 7 bases, leaving 7 bases between them. The CDR3 runs to 12 residues. This chain's CDR3 is CASSLAFREQYF. The CDR3 nucleotides read TGTGCCAGCAGCTTAGCCTTTCGTGAGCAGTACTTC.

The chain combines TRBV28 with TRBJ2-1, with D maybe TRBD2 (7 bases). V lost 5 bases and J lost 5, with 16 bases in between. There are 15 residues in the CDR3. Looked up from germline, CDR1 is MDHEN and CDR2 is SYDVKM. Here the CDR3 reads CASSLLGGPDNEQFF. CDR3 coding DNA: TGTGCCAGCAGTCTTCTCGGGGGGCCAGACAATGAGCAGTTCTTC.

This clonotype has only a few counts. In DNA, the CDR3 is TGTGCCAGCAGCGGGCGGACTAGCGGGGGTTCTTATGAGCAGTTCTTC. Residues: CASSGRTSGGSYEQFF. The V and J genes are TRBV7-2 and TRBJ2-1; TRBD2 agrees at 13 bases. V lost 5 bases, J lost 8 bases, and 9 bases stayed unmatched. This CDR3 is built from 16 residues. Germline CDR1 SGHTA, CDR2 FQGNSA.

This clonotype was detected only a few times. The chain employs TRBV20-1 and TRBJ2-2; no reliable D call. In germline, CDR1 is DFQATT, CDR2 SNEGSKA (reference sequence). Trimming removed 0 bases from V and 0 bases from J, with 11 bases in between. This CDR3 is built from 16 residues. The CDR3 region has the DNA TGCAGTGCTAGAGATCTAGGAAACCCGAACACCGGGGAGCTGTTTTTT. This codes for CSARDLGNPNTGELFF.

This clonotype was found many times. This chain links TRBV6-2 or TRBV6-3 with TRBJ2-1; perhaps TRBD1 as D (6 bases). Germline V CDR1 and CDR2: MNHEY, SVGEGT. CDR3 size: 14 residues. V dropped 0 bases and J dropped 9 bases, with 12 bases sitting between them. CDR3 residues: CASSYSLRGGEQFF. The CDR3 region has the DNA TGTGCCAGCAGTTACTCGCTCAGGGGTGGTGAGCAGTTCTTC.

The sample holds many counts of this clonotype. The chain recombines TRBV6-1 with TRBJ1-1; TRBD1 matches 8 bases. CDR3 length equals 17 residues. Germline V gives CDR1 MNHNS, CDR2 SASEGT. J gave up 0 bases and V 2 bases, and 8 bases lay outside the gene matches. The CDR3: CASSEYIRGRMNTEAFF. The CDR3 DNA reads as TGTGCCAGCAGTGAATACATCAGGGGGCGAATGAACACTGAAGCTTTCTTT.

This clonotype was detected a few times. The genes are TRBV10-3 and TRBJ2-1, with TRBD2 matching over 10 bases. V was pared by 4 bases and J by 2 bases, with 8 bases of the junction left unmatched. Per germline, CDR1 ENHRY and CDR2 SYGVKD. The CDR3 spans 17 residues. CDR3 sequence (DNA): TGTGCCATCAGTGGGCCCAGCGGGGGGGGAACCTACAATGAGCAGTTCTTC. Protein: CAISGPSGGGTYNEQFF.